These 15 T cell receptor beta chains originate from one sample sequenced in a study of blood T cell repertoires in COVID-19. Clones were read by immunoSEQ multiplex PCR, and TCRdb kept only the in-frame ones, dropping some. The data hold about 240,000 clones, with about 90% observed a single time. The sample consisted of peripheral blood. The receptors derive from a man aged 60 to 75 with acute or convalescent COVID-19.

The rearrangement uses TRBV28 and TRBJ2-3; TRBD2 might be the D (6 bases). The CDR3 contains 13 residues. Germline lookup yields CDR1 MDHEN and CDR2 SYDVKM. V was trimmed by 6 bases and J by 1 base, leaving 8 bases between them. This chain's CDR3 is CASSPGGTDTQYF. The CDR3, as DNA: TGTGCCAGCAGCCCGGGGGGCACAGATACGCAGTATTTT.

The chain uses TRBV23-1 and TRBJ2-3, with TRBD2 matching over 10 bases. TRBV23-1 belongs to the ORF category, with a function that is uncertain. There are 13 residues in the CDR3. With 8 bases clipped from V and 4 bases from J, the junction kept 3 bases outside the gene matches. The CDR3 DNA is TGCGCCAGCCTAGCGGGAGCGGCAGATACGCAGTATTTT. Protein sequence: CASLAGAADTQYF.

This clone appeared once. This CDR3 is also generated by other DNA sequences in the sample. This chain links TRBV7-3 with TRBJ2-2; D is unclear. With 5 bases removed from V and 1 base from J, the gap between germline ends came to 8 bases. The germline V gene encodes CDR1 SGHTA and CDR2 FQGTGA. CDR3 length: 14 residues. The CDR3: CASSPPGNTGELFF. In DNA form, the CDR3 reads TGTGCCAGCAGCCCCCCGGGGAACACCGGGGAGCTGTTTTTT.

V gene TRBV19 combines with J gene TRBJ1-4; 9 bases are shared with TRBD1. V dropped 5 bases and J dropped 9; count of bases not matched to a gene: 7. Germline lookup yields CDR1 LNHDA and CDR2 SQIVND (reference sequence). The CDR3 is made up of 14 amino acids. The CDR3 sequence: CASSAEQGAKKLFF. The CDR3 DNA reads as TGTGCCAGTAGTGCGGAACAGGGGGCGAAAAAACTGTTTTTT.

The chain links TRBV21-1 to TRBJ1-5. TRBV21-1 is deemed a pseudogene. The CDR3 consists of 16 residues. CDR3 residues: CASSFTGFLGNQPQHF. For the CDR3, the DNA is TGTGCCAGCAGCTTTACGGGGTTCCTTGGCAATCAGCCCCAGCATTTT.

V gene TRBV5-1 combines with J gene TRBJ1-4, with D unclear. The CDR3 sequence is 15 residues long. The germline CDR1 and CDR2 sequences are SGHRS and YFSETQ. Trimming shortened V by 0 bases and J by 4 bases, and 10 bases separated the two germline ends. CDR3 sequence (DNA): TGCGCCAGCAGCTTGGGCGGCCGAGATAATGAAAAACTGTTTTTT. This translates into CASSLGGRDNEKLFF.

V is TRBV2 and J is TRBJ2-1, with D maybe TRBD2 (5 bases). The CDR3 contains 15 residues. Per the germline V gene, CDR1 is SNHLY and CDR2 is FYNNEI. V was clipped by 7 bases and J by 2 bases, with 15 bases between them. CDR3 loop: CASTDRGFAYNEQFF. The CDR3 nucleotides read TGTGCCAGCACCGACCGGGGATTTGCCTACAATGAGCAGTTCTTC.

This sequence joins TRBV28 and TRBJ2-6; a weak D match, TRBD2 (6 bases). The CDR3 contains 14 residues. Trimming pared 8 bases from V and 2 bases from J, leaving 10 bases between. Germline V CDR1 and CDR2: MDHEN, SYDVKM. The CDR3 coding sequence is TGTGCCAGCTACGGAGGGGCTGGGGCCAACGTCCTGACTTTC. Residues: CASYGGAGANVLTF.

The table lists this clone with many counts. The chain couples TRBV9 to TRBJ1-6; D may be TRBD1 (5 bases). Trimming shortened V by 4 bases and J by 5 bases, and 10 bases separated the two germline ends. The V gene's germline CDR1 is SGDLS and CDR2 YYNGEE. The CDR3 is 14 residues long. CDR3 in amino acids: CASSPGQDNSPLHF. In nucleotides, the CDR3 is TGTGCCAGCAGCCCCGGACAAGATAATTCACCCCTCCACTTT.

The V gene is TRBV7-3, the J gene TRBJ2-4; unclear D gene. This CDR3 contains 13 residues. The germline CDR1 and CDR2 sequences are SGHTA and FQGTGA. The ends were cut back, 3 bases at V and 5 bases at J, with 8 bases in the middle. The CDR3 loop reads CASSFSVENIQYF. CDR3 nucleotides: TGTGCCAGCAGCTTCAGCGTCGAAAACATTCAGTACTTC.

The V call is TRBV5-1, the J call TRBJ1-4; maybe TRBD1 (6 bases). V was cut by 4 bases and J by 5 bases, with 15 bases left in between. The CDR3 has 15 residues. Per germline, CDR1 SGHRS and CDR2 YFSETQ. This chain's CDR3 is CASSPRAGTNEKLFF. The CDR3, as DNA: TGCGCCAGCAGCCCCCGGGCAGGGACAAATGAAAAACTGTTTTTT.

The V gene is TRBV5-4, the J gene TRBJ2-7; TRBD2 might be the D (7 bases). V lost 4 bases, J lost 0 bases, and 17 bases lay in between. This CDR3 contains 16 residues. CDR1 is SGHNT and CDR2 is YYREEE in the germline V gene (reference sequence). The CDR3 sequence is CASSPRGAGSSYEQYF. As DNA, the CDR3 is TGTGCCAGCAGCCCCCGGGGGGCGGGGAGCTCCTACGAGCAGTACTTC.

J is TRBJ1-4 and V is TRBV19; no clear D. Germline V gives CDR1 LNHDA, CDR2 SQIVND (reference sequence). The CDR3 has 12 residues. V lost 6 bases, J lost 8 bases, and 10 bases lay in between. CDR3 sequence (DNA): TGTGCCAGTAGCCGTGCGGGCGAAAAACTGTTTTTT. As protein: CASSRAGEKLFF.

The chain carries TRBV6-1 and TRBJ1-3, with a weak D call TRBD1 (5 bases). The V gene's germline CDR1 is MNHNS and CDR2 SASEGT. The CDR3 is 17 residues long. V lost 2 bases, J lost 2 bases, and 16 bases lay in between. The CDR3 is CASSENPRRGAGNTIYF. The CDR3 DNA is TGTGCCAGCAGTGAAAACCCCCGACGGGGGGCTGGAAACACCATATATTTT.

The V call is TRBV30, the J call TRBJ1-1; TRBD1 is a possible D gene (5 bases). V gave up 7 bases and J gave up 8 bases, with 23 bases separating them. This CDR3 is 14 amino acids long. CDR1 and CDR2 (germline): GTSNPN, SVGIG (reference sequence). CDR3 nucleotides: TGTGCCTCGCTAATTGGGGACTATGGGGGGGAAGCTTTCTTT. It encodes CASLIGDYGGEAFF.